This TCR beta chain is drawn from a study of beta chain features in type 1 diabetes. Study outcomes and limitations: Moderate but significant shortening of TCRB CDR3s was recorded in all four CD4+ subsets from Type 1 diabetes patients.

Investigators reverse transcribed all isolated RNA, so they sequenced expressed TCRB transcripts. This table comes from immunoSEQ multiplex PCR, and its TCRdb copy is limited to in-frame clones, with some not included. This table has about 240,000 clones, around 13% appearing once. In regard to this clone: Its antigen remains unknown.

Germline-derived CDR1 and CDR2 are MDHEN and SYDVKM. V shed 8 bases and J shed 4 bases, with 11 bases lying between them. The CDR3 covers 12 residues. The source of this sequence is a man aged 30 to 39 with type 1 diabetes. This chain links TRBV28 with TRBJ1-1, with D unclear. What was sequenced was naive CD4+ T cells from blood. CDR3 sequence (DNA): TGTGCCAGCCGGACTCTAGGCACTGAAGCTTTCTTT. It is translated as CASRTLGTEAFF. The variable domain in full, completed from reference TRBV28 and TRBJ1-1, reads DVKVTQSSRYLVKRTGEKVFLECVQDMDHENMFWYRQDPGLGLRLIYFSYDVKMKEKGDIPEGYSVSREKKERFSLILESASTNQTSMYLCASRTLGTEAFFGQGTRLTVV.